A single TCR beta chain is shown here with its context. Antigen: not known. Sequencing was performed with immunoSEQ multiplex PCR; in TCRdb, only in-frame clones are kept and a portion is missing. The sample gives some 200,000 clones, over 80% of which show up once; about 10% is in the top ten. The data stem from a study of T cell responses to AZD1222 COVID-19 vaccine. General study points: Clonal diversity was possibly underestimated, and white British individuals and females predominated among donors.

Germline V gene lookup returns CDR1 MNHEY and CDR2 SVGAGI. This CDR3 has 15 amino acids. V lost 1 base and J 3 bases, leaving 12 bases between the germline ends. Source: peripheral blood, taken on day 0 of AZD1222 vaccination. The origin of this receptor is an adult in good health. The chain links TRBV6-5 to TRBJ1-1, with D maybe TRBD1 (5 bases). The CDR3 DNA sequence: TGTGCCAGCAGTTACTGGGGACCCGAAGACACTGAAGCTTTCTTT. Translation gives CASSYWGPEDTEAFF.